A single T cell receptor beta chain is shown here with its context. The sample comes from a study of blood T cell repertoires in COVID-19. Study at large: Samples representing acute and convalescent COVID-19 were sourced from the United States, Italy and Spain. PBMCs, B-cell-depleted T cells, or T cells were the source of the cDNA or gDNA that made up the material.

In the original processing: Using reference gene primer amplification, nucleated cell counts were estimated. Measured with immunoSEQ multiplex PCR; TCRdb has only the in-frame clones, and not every one. That table is the source of V, J and clone size, and D and trimming were worked out from the DNA. The top ten clones hold around 8% of a sample with about 530,000 clones, roughly 89% of them seen once. Germline loops: CDR1 SGHDT, CDR2 YYEEEE. The CDR3 totals 13 residues. The V segment lost 4 bases and the J segment 3 bases; nucleotides outside the gene matches: 4. Sequenced sample: peripheral blood. The origin of this receptor is a woman between 45 and 60 years old with COVID-19, enrolled during active disease. The chain has TRBV5-6 and TRBJ2-7, with TRBD1 identical over 7 bases. CDR3 nucleotide sequence: TGTGCCAGCAGCACGGGACAGAGCTACGAGCAGTACTTC. This sequence encodes CASSTGQSYEQYF.